The present T cell receptor beta chain was sequenced within a study of control samples from healthy donors and cancer patients. The repertoire was sequenced with immunoSEQ multiplex PCR; TCRdb's copy has only in-frame clones and lacks some. Counted here are 100,000 to 120,000 clones, roughly 88% occurring once; the ten biggest clones make up roughly 4%. This clone came up a few times. This TCR was sampled from a woman aged 60-70 years with lung cancer. The source material was PBMCs.

The CDR3 spells CASSWGLSTDTQYF. In nucleotides, the CDR3 is TGTGCCAGCAGCTGGGGACTAAGTACAGATACGCAGTATTTT. The gene calls are TRBV7-9 and TRBJ2-3; 7 bases align to TRBD2. V lost 4 bases to trimming and J lost 3 bases; unmatched junction nucleotides: 4. The CDR3 loop spans 14 amino acids. The germline V gene has CDR1 SEHNR and CDR2 FQNEAQ (reference sequence). The full variable domain, in which reference TRBV7-9 and TRBJ2-3 provide the parts outside the CDR3, is DTGVSQNPRHKITKRGQNVTFRCDPISEHNRLYWYRQTLGQGPEFLTYFQNEAQLEKSRLLSDRFSAERPKGSFSTLEIQRTEQGDSAMYLCASSWGLSTDTQYFGPGTRLTVL.